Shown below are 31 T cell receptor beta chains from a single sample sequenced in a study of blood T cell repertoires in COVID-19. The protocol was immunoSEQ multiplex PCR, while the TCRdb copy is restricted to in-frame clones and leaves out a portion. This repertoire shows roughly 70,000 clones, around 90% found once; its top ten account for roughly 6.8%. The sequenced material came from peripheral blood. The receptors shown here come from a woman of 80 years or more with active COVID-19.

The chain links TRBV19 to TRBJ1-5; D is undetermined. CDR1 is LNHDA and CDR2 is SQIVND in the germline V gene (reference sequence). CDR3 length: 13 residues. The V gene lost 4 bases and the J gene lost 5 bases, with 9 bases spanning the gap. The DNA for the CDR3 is TGTGCCAGTAGTAAGACTTTTCATCAGCCCCAGCATTTT. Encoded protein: CASSKTFHQPQHF. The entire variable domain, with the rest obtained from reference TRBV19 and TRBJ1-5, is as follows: DGGITQSPKYLFRKEGQNVTLSCEQNLNHDAMYWYRQDPGQGLRLIYYSQIVNDFQKGDIAEGYSVSREKKESFPLTVTSAQKNPTAFYLCASSKTFHQPQHFGDGTRLSIL.

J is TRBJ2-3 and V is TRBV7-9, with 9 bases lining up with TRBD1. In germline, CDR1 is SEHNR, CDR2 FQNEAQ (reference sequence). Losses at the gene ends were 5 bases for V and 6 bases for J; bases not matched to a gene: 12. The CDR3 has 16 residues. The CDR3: CASSRDRVALGDTQYF. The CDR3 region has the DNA TGTGCCAGCAGCCGGGACAGGGTAGCTCTTGGTGATACGCAGTATTTT.

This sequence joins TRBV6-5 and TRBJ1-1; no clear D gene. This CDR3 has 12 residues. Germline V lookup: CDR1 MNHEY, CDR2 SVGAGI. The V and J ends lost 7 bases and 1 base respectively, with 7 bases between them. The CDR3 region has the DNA TGTGCCAGCATGAGGGCGAACACTGAAGCTTTCTTT. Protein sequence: CASMRANTEAFF.

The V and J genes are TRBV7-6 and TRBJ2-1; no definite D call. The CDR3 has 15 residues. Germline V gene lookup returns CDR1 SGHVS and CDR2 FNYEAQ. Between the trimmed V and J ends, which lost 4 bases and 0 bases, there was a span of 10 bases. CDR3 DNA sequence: TGTGCCAGCAGCTCTGCCCCGAGCTCCTACAATGAGCAGTTCTTC. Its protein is CASSSAPSSYNEQFF. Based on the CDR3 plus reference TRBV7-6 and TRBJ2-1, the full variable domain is GAGVSQSPRYKVTKRGQDVALRCDPISGHVSLYWYRQALGQGPEFLTYFNYEAQQDKSGLPNDRFSAERPEGSISTLTIQRTEQRDSAMYRCASSSAPSSYNEQFFGPGTRLTVL.

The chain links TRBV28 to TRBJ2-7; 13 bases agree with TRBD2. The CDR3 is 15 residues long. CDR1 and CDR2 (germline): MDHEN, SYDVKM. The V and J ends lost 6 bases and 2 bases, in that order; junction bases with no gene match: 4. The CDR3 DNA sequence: TGTGCCAGCAGGAAAACTAGCGGGAGGGCCTACGAGCAGTACTTC. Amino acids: CASRKTSGRAYEQYF. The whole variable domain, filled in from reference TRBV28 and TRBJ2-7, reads DVKVTQSSRYLVKRTGEKVFLECVQDMDHENMFWYRQDPGLGLRLIYFSYDVKMKEKGDIPEGYSVSREKKERFSLILESASTNQTSMYLCASRKTSGRAYEQYFGPGTRLTVT.

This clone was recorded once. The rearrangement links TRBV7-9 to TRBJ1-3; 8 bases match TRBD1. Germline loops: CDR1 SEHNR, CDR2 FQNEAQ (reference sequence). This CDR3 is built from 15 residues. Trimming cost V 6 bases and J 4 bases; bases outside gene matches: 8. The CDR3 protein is CASSFQGAAGNTIYF. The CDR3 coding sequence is TGTGCCAGCAGTTTTCAGGGGGCAGCGGGAAACACCATATATTTT.

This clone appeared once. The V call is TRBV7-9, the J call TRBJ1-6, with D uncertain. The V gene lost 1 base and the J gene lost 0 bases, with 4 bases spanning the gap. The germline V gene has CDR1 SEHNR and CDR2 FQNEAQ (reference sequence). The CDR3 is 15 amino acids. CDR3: CASSLGASYNSPLHF. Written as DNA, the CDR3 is TGTGCCAGCAGCTTAGGGGCCTCCTATAATTCACCCCTCCACTTT.

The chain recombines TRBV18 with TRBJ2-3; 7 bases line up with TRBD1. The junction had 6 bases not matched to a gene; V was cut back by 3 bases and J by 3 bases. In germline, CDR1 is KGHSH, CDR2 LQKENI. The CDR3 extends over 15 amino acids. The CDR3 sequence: CASSPTGLGTDTQYF. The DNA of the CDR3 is TGTGCCAGCTCACCGACAGGGTTGGGGACAGATACGCAGTATTTT.

The CDR3 DNA reads as TGTGCCACCAGTGATGTCAGGCAAGAGACCCAGTACTTC. It codes for CATSDVRQETQYF. The V call is TRBV24-1, the J call TRBJ2-5; D remains unclear. Germline V gene lookup returns CDR1 KGHDR and CDR2 SFDVKD. Trimming pared 3 bases from V and 2 bases from J, leaving 6 bases between. The CDR3 length is 13 residues.

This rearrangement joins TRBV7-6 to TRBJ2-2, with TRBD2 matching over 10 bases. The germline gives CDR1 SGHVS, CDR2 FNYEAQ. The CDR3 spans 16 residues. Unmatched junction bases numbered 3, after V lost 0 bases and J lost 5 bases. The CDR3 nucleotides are TGTGCCAGCAGCTTAGCGACTAGCGGGCGGACCGGGGAGCTGTTTTTT. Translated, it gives CASSLATSGRTGELFF.

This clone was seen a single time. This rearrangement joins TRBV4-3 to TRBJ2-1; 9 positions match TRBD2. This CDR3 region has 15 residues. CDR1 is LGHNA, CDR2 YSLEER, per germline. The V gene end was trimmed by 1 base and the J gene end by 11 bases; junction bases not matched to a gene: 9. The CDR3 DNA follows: TGCGCCAGCAGCCAAGGAAGGCGCGGGAGGGCCCAGCAGTTCTTC. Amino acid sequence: CASSQGRRGRAQQFF.

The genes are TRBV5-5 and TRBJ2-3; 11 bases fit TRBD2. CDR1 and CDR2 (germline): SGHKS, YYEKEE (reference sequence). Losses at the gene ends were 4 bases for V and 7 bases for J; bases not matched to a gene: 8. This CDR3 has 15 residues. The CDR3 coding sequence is TGTGCCAGCAGCGTACTAGCGGGAGAGGGTTATACGCAGTATTTT. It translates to CASSVLAGEGYTQYF.

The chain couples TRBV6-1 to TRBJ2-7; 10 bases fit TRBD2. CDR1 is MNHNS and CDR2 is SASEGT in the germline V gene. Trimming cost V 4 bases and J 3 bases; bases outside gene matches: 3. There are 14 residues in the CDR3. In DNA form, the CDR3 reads TGTGCCAGCAGTGTAGCGGGAGGTTTCTACGAGCAGTACTTC. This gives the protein CASSVAGGFYEQYF.

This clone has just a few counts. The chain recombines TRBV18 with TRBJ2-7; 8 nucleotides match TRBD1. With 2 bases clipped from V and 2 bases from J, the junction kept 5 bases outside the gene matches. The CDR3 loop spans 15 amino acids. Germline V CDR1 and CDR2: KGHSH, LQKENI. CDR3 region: CASSPRTGLAYEQYF. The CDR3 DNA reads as TGTGCCAGCTCACCAAGGACAGGGTTAGCCTACGAGCAGTACTTC.

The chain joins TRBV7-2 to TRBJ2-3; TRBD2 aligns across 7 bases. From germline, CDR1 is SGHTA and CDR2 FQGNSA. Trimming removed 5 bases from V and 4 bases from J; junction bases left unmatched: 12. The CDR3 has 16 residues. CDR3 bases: TGTGCCAGCAGCCAAGCTAGCGGTTACCAAGCAGATACGCAGTATTTT. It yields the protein CASSQASGYQADTQYF.

The CDR3 is CASTPAWDTTLAQETQYF. The CDR3 DNA is TGTGCCAGCACCCCCGCCTGGGACACGACATTAGCCCAAGAGACCCAGTACTTC. The rearrangement uses TRBV7-9 and TRBJ2-5, with D possibly matching TRBD1 (6 bases). CDR1 and CDR2 (germline): SEHNR, FQNEAQ (reference sequence). Trimming removed 7 bases at V and 1 base at J, with 25 bases between. The CDR3 has 18 amino acids. Combining the CDR3 with reference TRBV7-9 and TRBJ2-5 gives the whole variable domain DTGVSQNPRHKITKRGQNVTFRCDPISEHNRLYWYRQTLGQGPEFLTYFQNEAQLEKSRLLSDRFSAERPKGSFSTLEIQRTEQGDSAMYLCASTPAWDTTLAQETQYFGPGTRLLVL.

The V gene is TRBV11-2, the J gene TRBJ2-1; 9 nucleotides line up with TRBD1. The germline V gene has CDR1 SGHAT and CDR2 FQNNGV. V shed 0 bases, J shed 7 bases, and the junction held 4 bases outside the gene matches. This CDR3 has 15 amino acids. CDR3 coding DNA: TGTGCCAGCAGCTTAGAGGGACAGGGCACGAATGAGCAGTTCTTC. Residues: CASSLEGQGTNEQFF.

This CDR3 reads CASSYQASPYEQYF. The CDR3 DNA is TGTGCCAGCAGTTACCAGGCTAGCCCCTACGAGCAGTACTTC. The chain couples TRBV6-2 or TRBV6-3 to TRBJ2-7, with D possibly TRBD2 on 5 matching bases. This CDR3 comprises 14 residues. The V end lost 2 bases, the J end lost 2 bases, and 10 bases lay between the germline ends. CDR1 MNHEY and CDR2 SVGEGT come from the germline V gene.

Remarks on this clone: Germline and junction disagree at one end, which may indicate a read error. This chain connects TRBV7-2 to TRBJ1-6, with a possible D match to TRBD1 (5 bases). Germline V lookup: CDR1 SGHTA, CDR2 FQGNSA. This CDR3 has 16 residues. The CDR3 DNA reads TGTGTCAGCAGCTTAGGAGGTCGACAGTGGAATTCACCCCTCCACTTT. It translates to CVSSLGGRQWNSPLHF.

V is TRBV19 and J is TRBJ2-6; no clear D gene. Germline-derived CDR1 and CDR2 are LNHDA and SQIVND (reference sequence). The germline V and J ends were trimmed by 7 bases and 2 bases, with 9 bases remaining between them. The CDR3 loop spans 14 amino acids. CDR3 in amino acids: CASTPFTGANVLTF. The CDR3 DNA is TGTGCCAGTACCCCATTCACTGGGGCCAACGTCCTGACTTTC.

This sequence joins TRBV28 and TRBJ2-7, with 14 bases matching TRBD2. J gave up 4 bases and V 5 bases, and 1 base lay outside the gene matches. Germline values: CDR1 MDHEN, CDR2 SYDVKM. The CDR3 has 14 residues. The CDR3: CASSRLAGGYEQYF. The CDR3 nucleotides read TGTGCCAGCAGTCGACTAGCGGGAGGGTACGAGCAGTACTTC.

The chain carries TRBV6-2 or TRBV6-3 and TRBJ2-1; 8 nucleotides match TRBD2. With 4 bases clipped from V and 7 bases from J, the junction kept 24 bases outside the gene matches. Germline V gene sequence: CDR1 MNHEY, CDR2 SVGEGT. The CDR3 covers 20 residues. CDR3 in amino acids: CASSSMRHLTGAGDLNEQFF. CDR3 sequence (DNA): TGTGCCAGCAGTTCAATGAGGCACCTGACCGGAGCGGGAGACTTGAATGAGCAGTTCTTC.

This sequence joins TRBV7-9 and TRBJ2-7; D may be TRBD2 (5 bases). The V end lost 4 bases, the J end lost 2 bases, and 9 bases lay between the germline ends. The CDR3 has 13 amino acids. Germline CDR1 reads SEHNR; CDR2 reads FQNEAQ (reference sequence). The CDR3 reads CASSSAGAYEQYF. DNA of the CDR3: TGTGCCAGCAGCTCTGCCGGGGCCTACGAGCAGTACTTC. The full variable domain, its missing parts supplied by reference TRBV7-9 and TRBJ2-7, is DTGVSQNPRHKITKRGQNVTFRCDPISEHNRLYWYRQTLGQGPEFLTYFQNEAQLEKSRLLSDRFSAERPKGSFSTLEIQRTEQGDSAMYLCASSSAGAYEQYFGPGTRLTVT.

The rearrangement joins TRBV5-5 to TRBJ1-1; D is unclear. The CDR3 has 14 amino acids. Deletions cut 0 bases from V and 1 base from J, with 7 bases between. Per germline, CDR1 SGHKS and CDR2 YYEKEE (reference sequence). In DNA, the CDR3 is TGTGCCAGCAGCTTGGCGCGGAGGAACACTGAAGCTTTCTTT. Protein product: CASSLARRNTEAFF.

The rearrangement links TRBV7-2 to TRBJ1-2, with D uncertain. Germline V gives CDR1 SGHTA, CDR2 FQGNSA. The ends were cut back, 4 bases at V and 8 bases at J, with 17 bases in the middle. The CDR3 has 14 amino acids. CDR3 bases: TGTGCCAGCAGCTCCGCTCTAGCGGATTCGGGCTACACCTTC. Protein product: CASSSALADSGYTF.

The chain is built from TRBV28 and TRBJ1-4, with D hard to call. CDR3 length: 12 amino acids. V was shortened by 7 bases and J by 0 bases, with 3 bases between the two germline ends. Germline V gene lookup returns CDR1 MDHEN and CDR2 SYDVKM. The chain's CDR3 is CASTTTNEKLFF. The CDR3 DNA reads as TGTGCCAGCACCACAACTAATGAAAAACTGTTTTTT.

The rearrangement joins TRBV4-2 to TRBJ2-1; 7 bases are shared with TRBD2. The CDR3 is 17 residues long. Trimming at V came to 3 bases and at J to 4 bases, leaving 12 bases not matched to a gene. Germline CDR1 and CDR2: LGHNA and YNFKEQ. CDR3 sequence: CASSQAPGTTEYNEQFF. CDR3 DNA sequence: TGTGCCAGCAGCCAGGCTCCCGGGACTACCGAATACAATGAGCAGTTCTTC.

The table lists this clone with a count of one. CDR3 loop: CASSLVGSGSVYEQYF. In DNA, the CDR3 is TGCGCCAGCAGCTTGGTAGGTAGCGGGAGCGTCTACGAGCAGTACTTC. V gene TRBV5-1 combines with J gene TRBJ2-7; 9 bases are a match to TRBD2. The CDR3 loop spans 16 amino acids. Trimming removed 0 bases from V and 3 bases from J; junction bases left unmatched: 7. Germline CDR1 and CDR2: SGHRS and YFSETQ.

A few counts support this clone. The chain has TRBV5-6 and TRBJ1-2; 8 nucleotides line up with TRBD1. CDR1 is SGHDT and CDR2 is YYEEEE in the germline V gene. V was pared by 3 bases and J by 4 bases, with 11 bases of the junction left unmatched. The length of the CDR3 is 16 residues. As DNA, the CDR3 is TGTGCCAGCAGCTCCTGGACAGGGTATGTCGGCTATGGCTACACCTTC. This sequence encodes CASSSWTGYVGYGYTF.

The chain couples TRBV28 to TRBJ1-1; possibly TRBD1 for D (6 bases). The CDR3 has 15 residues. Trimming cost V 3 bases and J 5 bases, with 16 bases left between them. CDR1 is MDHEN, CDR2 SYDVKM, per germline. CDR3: CASSFPGGRGTEAFF. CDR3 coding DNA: TGTGCCAGCAGTTTCCCCGGGGGGCGCGGAACTGAAGCTTTCTTT.

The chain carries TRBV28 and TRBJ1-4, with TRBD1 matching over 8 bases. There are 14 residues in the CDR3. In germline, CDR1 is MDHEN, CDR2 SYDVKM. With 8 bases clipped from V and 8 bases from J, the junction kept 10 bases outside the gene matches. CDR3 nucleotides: TGTGCCAGCGGCCCCCCGGGACAGGACGAAAAACTGTTTTTT. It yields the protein CASGPPGQDEKLFF.